This TCR beta chain was obtained from a study of cytomegalovirus exposure and HLA in healthy donors. Study-level information: From donors who were HLA-typed, an early data release held 65 million to 85 million unique TCRs. Study-level findings and limits: Exclusion as indistinguishable affected some V segments, including TRBV6-2 and TRBV6-3. Earlier results showed most TCR beta V segments being productive about 87% or about 30% of the time.

Turning to this clone: Its target is unknown.

Germline V CDR1 and CDR2: SGHTA, FQGTGA. The trim removed 1 base at V and 4 bases at J, leaving 7 bases unmatched. The CDR3 contains 16 residues. It was with 60 Vbeta and 13 Jbeta primers that the PCR ran. Data came from immunoSEQ multiplex PCR; TCRdb stores just in-frame clones and leaves some out. The sample has about 170,000 clones, roughly 80% seen once. Sequenced input: PBMCs. This receptor was taken from a female donor in good health and CMV-seronegative. The chain has TRBV7-3 and TRBJ2-3, with 8 bases matching TRBD2. Here the CDR3 DNA reads TGTGCCAGCAGCTTAAAGGCGGGAGGAGCGGCAGATACGCAGTATTTT. Translated: CASSLKAGGAADTQYF.